This T cell receptor beta chain comes out of a study of shared clonotypes between healthy human individuals. Clones were read by immunoSEQ multiplex PCR, and TCRdb kept only the in-frame ones, dropping some. The sample yields about 2 million clones, less than 95% seen once. CD45RO negativity and positive selection for CCR7 defined naive CD8 cells, a population that excluded terminally differentiated effector memory CD45RA+ cells. Findings of the study overall: A small donor pool kept down the genetic and exposure-history diversity that was represented.

Details on this clone: Its antigen remains unidentified.

V gave up 4 bases and J gave up 5 bases; unmatched junction bases: 3. Germline V gene data show CDR1 as SGHTA and CDR2 as FQGNSA. The CDR3 runs 14 residues. The chain recombines TRBV7-2 with TRBJ2-7, with 12 positions matching TRBD2. Sequenced: naive CD8+ T cells sorted from blood. The clonotype was recovered from a man younger than 35 in good health. The CDR3 nucleotides are TGTGCCAGCAGCTGGGCTAGCGGGAGGGACGAGCAGTACTTC. Translated: CASSWASGRDEQYF.